The TCR beta chain under discussion was sequenced for a study of CXCR3-negative and CXCR3-positive naive CD8 T cells. With UMI labels, 5' RACE was used to prepare the TRB cDNA libraries. TCRdb processed the 5' RACE reads again and assigns one entry to each CDR3 protein, with no DNA. The data show 70,000 to 95,000 distinct CDR3 sequences, and the top ten clones hold 1.7%. Study-level findings and limits: Naive cells, whether CXCR3-negative or CXCR3-positive, had similar TRBV-TRBJ usage, while memory cells differed. Both naive subsets had comparably high diversity; memory CD8+ cells much lower.

Investigators sorted each CD8+ T cell subset in triplicate, taking 300,000 or so cells each time. Among CD8+ T cells, naive ones were CD45RO-CCR7+CD27+CD95-. Of note for this clonotype: Its antigen remains unidentified.

This CDR3 spans 14 amino acids. Germline V gives CDR1 SQVTM, CDR2 ANQGSEA. Specimen: naive CXCR3- CD8+ T cells from blood. As for subset: CD45RO-CCR7+CD27+CD95- naive CD8+ T cells lacking CXCR3 (TNR3-). This chain uses TRBV29-1 with TRBJ1-2; without DNA, the TCRdb call of TRBD1 cannot be checked. This TCR derives from a human donor in good health. Some clones in this sample may be carry-over from other donors' samples. CDR3 sequence: CSVEDLPAYYGYTF.